The 12 T cell receptor beta chains reported below all come from one sample, sequenced in a study of beta chain features in type 1 diabetes. The isolated RNA, all of it, was reverse transcribed, so expressed TCRB transcripts were what got sequenced. Repertoires were generated with immunoSEQ multiplex PCR, while TCRdb's copy carries only in-frame clones and drops some. The table shows around 340,000 clones, with roughly a fifth occurring only once. Sequencing input: naive CD4+ T cells from blood. All receptors derive from a woman under 30 in good health.

This clone appeared a few times. This CDR3 reads CAWSGTARHEQFF. The CDR3 DNA reads as TGTGCCTGGAGCGGGACAGCCAGGCATGAGCAGTTCTTC. The chain is built from TRBV30 and TRBJ2-1; TRBD1 agrees at 7 bases. CDR3 length: 13 residues. V shed 3 bases and J 8 bases; nucleotides not matched to a gene: 7. CDR1 and CDR2 (germline): GTSNPN, SVGIG (reference sequence).

This clone has more than one count but fewer than ten. This chain joins TRBV7-9 and TRBJ1-5; D is perhaps TRBD1 (5 bases). V lost 1 base to trimming and J lost 8 bases, with 9 bases between them. In germline, CDR1 is SEHNR, CDR2 FQNEAQ (reference sequence). The CDR3 loop spans 13 amino acids. The CDR3 sequence is CASSLERGKPQHF. The CDR3 DNA sequence: TGTGCCAGCAGCTTAGAAAGGGGAAAGCCCCAGCATTTT.

This clone has more than one count but fewer than ten. V and J are TRBV9 and TRBJ2-7; D is perhaps TRBD1 (5 bases). V was pared by 3 bases and J by 3 bases, with 13 bases between. This CDR3 has 14 residues. The germline V gene has CDR1 SGDLS and CDR2 YYNGEE. DNA for the CDR3: TGTGCCAGCAGCGGAGGACACCTGGGCTACGAGCAGTACTTC. Protein product: CASSGGHLGYEQYF.

This clone was detected once. The chain combines TRBV30 with TRBJ1-4; 8 positions match TRBD1. The CDR3 is 14 amino acids. Germline V CDR1 and CDR2: GTSNPN, SVGIG (reference sequence). V was clipped by 3 bases and J by 7 bases; unmatched bases: 7. The CDR3 coding sequence is TGTGCCTGGAGCCTGGCAGGGGGCACTGAAAAACTGTTTTTT. Protein sequence: CAWSLAGGTEKLFF.

The chain has TRBV30 and TRBJ1-2, with D maybe TRBD1 (6 bases). Trimming removed 4 bases from V and 7 bases from J, with 10 bases in between. This CDR3 is built from 11 residues. Per germline, CDR1 GTSNPN and CDR2 SVGIG (reference sequence). CDR3 nucleotide sequence: TGTGCCTGGAACAGGGAGGGTGGCTACACCTTC. Translating gives CAWNREGGYTF.

This sequence joins TRBV19 and TRBJ2-1; 13 positions match TRBD2. CDR3 length: 17 amino acids. With 6 bases clipped from V and 7 bases from J, the junction kept 12 bases outside the gene matches. CDR1 and CDR2 from the germline V gene are LNHDA and SQIVND (reference sequence). CDR3 in DNA: TGTGCCAGTAGCCAGGGCCGGACTAGCGGGAGTCTTAATGAGCAGTTCTTC. Protein product: CASSQGRTSGSLNEQFF.

This clone was counted only a few times. This rearrangement joins TRBV6-5 to TRBJ2-4; TRBD2 is a possible D gene (6 bases). Germline assignment: CDR1 MNHEY and CDR2 SVGAGI. Trimming shortened V by 2 bases and J by 6 bases, and 11 bases separated the two germline ends. The CDR3 loop spans 14 amino acids. The CDR3 region has the DNA TGTGCCAGCAGTTACGACGGCGGGGCAAACATTCAGTACTTC. Translating it yields CASSYDGGANIQYF.

The chain joins TRBV7-9 to TRBJ2-7; 12 bases fit TRBD2. The CDR3 is made up of 17 amino acids. Unmatched junction bases numbered 10, after V lost 4 bases and J lost 3 bases. Looked up from germline, CDR1 is SEHNR and CDR2 is FQNEAQ (reference sequence). DNA for the CDR3: TGTGCCAGCAGCTCCTACAAGGGACTAGCGGGCTTCTACGAGCAGTACTTC. Translation gives CASSSYKGLAGFYEQYF.

The table lists this clone with a few counts. J is TRBJ2-4 and V is TRBV5-1; D perhaps matches TRBD2 (5 bases). Germline V lookup: CDR1 SGHRS, CDR2 YFSETQ. The CDR3 extends over 15 amino acids. Trimming took 2 bases from V and 5 from J, leaving 14 bases between them. The CDR3 DNA is TGCGCCAGCAGCTTCGTGAGGGCCCATGAAAACATTCAGTACTTC. Protein sequence: CASSFVRAHENIQYF.

J is TRBJ2-7 and V is TRBV13; 8 positions match TRBD2. CDR1 is PRHDT and CDR2 is FYEKMQ in the germline V gene (reference sequence). V trimming: 2 bases; J trimming: 2 bases; junction bases outside the gene matches: 8. The CDR3 has 16 amino acids. This CDR3 is CASSLNLAGLTYEQYF. The CDR3 nucleotides read TGTGCCAGCAGCTTAAATCTAGCGGGCCTTACCTACGAGCAGTACTTC. Full variable domain (outside the CDR3, taken from reference TRBV13 and TRBJ2-7): AAGVIQSPRHLIKEKRETATLKCYPIPRHDTVYWYQQGPGQDPQFLISFYEKMQSDKGSIPDRFSAQQFSDYHSELNMSSLELGDSALYFCASSLNLAGLTYEQYFGPGTRLTVT.

This chain uses TRBV29-1 with TRBJ2-5; a weak D match, TRBD1 (6 bases). CDR3 length: 12 residues. CDR1 is SQVTM, CDR2 ANQGSEA, per germline. Trimming took off 4 bases at V and 4 bases at J, with 10 bases between the two ends. The CDR3 DNA follows: TGCAGCGTTGTCCAGGGGCTAGAGACCCAGTACTTC. Its translation is CSVVQGLETQYF. Variable domain in full (rest from reference TRBV29-1 and TRBJ2-5): SAVISQKPSRDICQRGTSLTIQCQVDSQVTMMFWYRQQPGQSLTLIATANQGSEATYESGFVIDKFPISRPNLTFSTLTVSNMSPEDSSIYLCSVVQGLETQYFGPGTRLLVL.

V and J are TRBV4-2 and TRBJ2-3, with D hard to call. Trimming took 3 bases from V and 9 from J, leaving 10 bases between them. This CDR3 has 12 amino acids. CDR1 is LGHNA and CDR2 is YNFKEQ in the germline V gene. As DNA, the CDR3 is TGTGCCAGCAGCCATCCCTTAGAGACGCAGTATTTT. Its protein is CASSHPLETQYF.